The entry that follows covers one T cell receptor beta chain sequence. Its antigen is not known. The sample is drawn from a study of T cell responses to AZD1222 COVID-19 vaccine. Regarding the study as a whole: Mostly white British, mostly female donors; authors suggested clonal diversity may be underestimated.

Data came from immunoSEQ multiplex PCR; TCRdb stores just in-frame clones and leaves some out. The sample lists about 140,000 clones, about 91% occurring once. Material: peripheral blood, obtained on day 0 of AZD1222 vaccination. The clonotype was recovered from an adult in good health.

CDR3 region: CASSQQGAVYEQYF. The CDR3 DNA reads TGTGCCAGCAGCCAACAGGGGGCAGTTTACGAGCAGTACTTC. The chain combines TRBV14 with TRBJ2-7, with TRBD1 matching 8 bases. The V segment lost 2 bases and the J segment 4 bases; nucleotides outside the gene matches: 4. The CDR3 totals 14 residues. CDR1 is SGHDN and CDR2 is FVKESK in the germline V gene. The whole variable domain, remainder taken from reference TRBV14 and TRBJ2-7, is EAGVTQFPSHSVIEKGQTVTLRCDPISGHDNLYWYRRVMGKEIKFLLHFVKESKQDESGMPNNRFLAERTGGTYSTLKVQPAELEDSGVYFCASSQQGAVYEQYFGPGTRLTVT.